The present T cell receptor beta chain was sequenced within a study of PD-L1 blockade in urothelial cancer. Across the whole study: In terms of prior chemotherapy, patients had received 0 to 3 regimens. A median approximately 140,000 T cells were found in blood samples.

V lost 6 bases and J lost 4; bases outside the gene matches: 5. In germline, CDR1 is MNHEY, CDR2 SVGAGI. The CDR3 is 13 amino acids. Generated by immunoSEQ multiplex PCR, the TCRdb table keeps only in-frame clones and is missing some. This table has tens of thousands of clones, more than 70% appearing once. All patients handed over anywhere from 1 to 8 samples, pretreatment and on-treatment. The rearrangement uses TRBV6-5 and TRBJ1-2, with TRBD1 matching 7 bases. Sequencing was performed on PBMCs, taken around atezolizumab (anti-PD-L1) treatment. This TCR was sampled from a man aged 50-60 years with urothelial cancer. In nucleotides, the CDR3 is TGTGCCAGCAGCCCTGGACAGGTCTATGGCTACACCTTC. Translation: CASSPGQVYGYTF.